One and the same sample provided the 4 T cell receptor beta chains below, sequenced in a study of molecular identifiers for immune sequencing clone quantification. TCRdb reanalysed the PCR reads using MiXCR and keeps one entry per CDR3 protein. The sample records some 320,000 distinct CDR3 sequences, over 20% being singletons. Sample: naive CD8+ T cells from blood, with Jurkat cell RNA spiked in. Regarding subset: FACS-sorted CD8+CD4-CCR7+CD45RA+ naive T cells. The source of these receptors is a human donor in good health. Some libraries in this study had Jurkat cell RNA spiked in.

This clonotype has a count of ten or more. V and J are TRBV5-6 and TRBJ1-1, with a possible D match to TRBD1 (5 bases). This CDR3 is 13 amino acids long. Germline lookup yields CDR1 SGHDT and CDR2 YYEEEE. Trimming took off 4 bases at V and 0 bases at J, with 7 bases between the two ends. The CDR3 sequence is CASSGDLNTEAFF. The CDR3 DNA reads TGTGCCAGCAGCGGGGACCTGAACACTGAAGCTTTCTTT.

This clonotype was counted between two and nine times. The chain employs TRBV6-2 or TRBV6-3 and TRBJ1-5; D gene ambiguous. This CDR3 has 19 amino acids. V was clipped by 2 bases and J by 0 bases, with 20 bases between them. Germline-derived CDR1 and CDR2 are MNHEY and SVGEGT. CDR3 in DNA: TGTGCCAGCAGTTACCCCCTGTTGGGGTGGTCGTATAGCAATCAGCCCCAGCATTTT. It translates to CASSYPLLGWSYSNQPQHF.

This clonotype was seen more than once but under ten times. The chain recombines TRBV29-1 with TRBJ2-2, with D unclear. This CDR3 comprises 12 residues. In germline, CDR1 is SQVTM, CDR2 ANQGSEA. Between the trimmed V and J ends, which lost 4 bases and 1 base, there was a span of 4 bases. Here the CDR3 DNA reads TGCAGCGTTGTCTTGAACACCGGGGAGCTGTTTTTT. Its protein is CSVVLNTGELFF.

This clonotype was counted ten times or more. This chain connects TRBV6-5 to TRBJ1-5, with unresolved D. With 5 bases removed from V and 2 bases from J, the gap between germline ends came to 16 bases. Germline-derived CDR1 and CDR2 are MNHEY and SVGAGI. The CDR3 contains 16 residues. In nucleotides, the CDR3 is TGTGCCAGCAGTCCCGACCTAGTAGGTGGCAATCAGCCCCAGCATTTT. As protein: CASSPDLVGGNQPQHF.